The rows below give T cell receptor beta chains drawn from one sample of a study of regulatory T cells in long-lasting Graves disease. TCRdb passed the multiplex PCR reads through MiXCR, listing each CDR3 protein once. The data hold 310,000 or so distinct CDR3 sequences, with roughly a fifth observed a single time. Material: peripheral blood mononuclear cells (PBMCs), obtained when the disease was refractory, from a patient treated with antithyroid drugs. These receptors originate from a female donor with Graves disease. CDR3s include the opening cysteine and the closing phenylalanine or tryptophan. The D gene is left open where the match is weak. A row's size may be missing; if present it is once, few, many or a size class.

>TRBV12-3/TRBV12-4|.|.|15|TRBJ2-5
CASSQDRTRQETQYF
TGTGCCAGCAGCCAAGATCGCACCAGGCAAGAGACCCAGTACTTC
>TRBV6-2/TRBV6-3|.|.|17|TRBJ2-7
CASSYSGGGQGLYEQYF
TGTGCCAGCAGTTACAGCGGGGGGGGACAGGGACTCTACGAGCAGTACTTC
>TRBV19|few|TRBD2|16|TRBJ2-2
CASMPDSGVNTGELFF
TGTGCCAGTATGCCGGATAGCGGGGTGAACACCGGGGAGCTGTTTTTT
>TRBV2|.|.|15|TRBJ1-5
CASSDIHGGDQPQHF
TGTGCCAGCAGTGATATACACGGAGGGGATCAGCCCCAGCATTTT
>TRBV12-3/TRBV12-4|many|TRBD2|14|TRBJ2-7
CASSSGLAGAEQYF
TGTGCCAGCAGTTCGGGACTAGCGGGAGCCGAGCAGTACTTC
>TRBV4-2|many|.|13|TRBJ1-2
CASSVTTNYGYTF
TGTGCCAGCAGCGTCACAACCAACTATGGCTACACCTTC
>TRBV7-2|.|TRBD2|15|TRBJ2-7
CASSEIAGGFNEQYF
TGTGCCAGCAGCGAAATAGCGGGGGGGTTTAACGAGCAGTACTTC
>TRBV18|.|TRBD1|17|TRBJ1-6
CASSPGQGSSYNSPLHF
TGTGCCAGCTCGCCTGGACAGGGGAGCTCCTATAATTCACCCCTCCACTTT
>TRBV12-3/TRBV12-4|many|.|14|TRBJ1-6
CASSLAGINSPLHF
TGTGCCAGCAGTTTGGCAGGGATAAATTCACCCCTCCACTTT
>TRBV24-1|few|TRBD1|16|TRBJ2-2
CATSVPGQGATGELFF
TGTGCCACCAGTGTCCCGGGACAGGGGGCCACCGGGGAGCTGTTTTTT
>TRBV19|few|.|15|TRBJ2-7
CASSIMHGRAYEQYF
TGTGCCAGTAGTATCATGCACGGACGAGCCTACGAGCAGTACTTC
>TRBV19|.|TRBD2|15|TRBJ2-5
CASSITSGRMETQYF
TGTGCCAGTAGTATCACTAGCGGGAGAATGGAGACCCAGTACTTC
>TRBV7-2|few|TRBD2|15|TRBJ2-5
CASSLGLADQETQYF
TGTGCCAGCAGCTTAGGCCTAGCGGATCAAGAGACCCAGTACTTC
>TRBV6-1|.|TRBD2|14|TRBJ2-2
CASTAGGATGELFF
TGTGCCAGCACTGCGGGGGGAGCTACCGGGGAGCTGTTTTTT
>TRBV12-5|few|TRBD1|16|TRBJ2-1
CASALTGDRAYNEQFF
TGTGCTAGTGCCCTGACCGGGGACAGGGCCTACAATGAGCAGTTCTTC
>TRBV3-1|many|TRBD2|13|TRBJ2-5
CASRLAGAETQYF
TGTGCCAGCAGATTAGCGGGAGCGGAGACCCAGTACTTC
>TRBV7-9|many|TRBD1|17|TRBJ2-2
CASSSMPGQGATGELFF
TGTGCCAGCAGCTCCATGCCGGGACAGGGGGCAACCGGGGAGCTGTTTTTT
>TRBV28|many|TRBD2|16|TRBJ2-5
CASSPSSDPGGETQYF
TGTGCCAGCAGTCCCTCTAGCGATCCGGGGGGGGAGACCCAGTACTTC
>TRBV7-2|many|TRBD2|16|TRBJ2-4
CASSLATSGGAGIQYF
TGTGCCAGCAGCTTAGCGACTAGCGGGGGGGCGGGCATTCAGTACTTC
>TRBV20-1|many|.|14|TRBJ1-4
CSAREGRVGEKLFF
TGCAGTGCTAGAGAGGGCAGGGTTGGCGAAAAACTGTTTTTT
>TRBV19|.|.|15|TRBJ2-5
CASSPVEGTFETQYF
TGTGCCAGTTCTCCGGTCGAAGGGACTTTTGAGACCCAGTACTTC
>TRBV6-2/TRBV6-3|many|.|15|TRBJ2-6
CASSYGLRGANVLTF
TGTGCCAGCAGTTACGGGCTGAGAGGGGCCAACGTCCTGACTTTC
>TRBV11-3|many|.|15|TRBJ2-7
CASSLESGEVYEQYF
TGTGCCAGCAGCTTAGAATCCGGGGAGGTCTACGAGCAGTACTTC
>TRBV13|many|TRBD1|13|TRBJ1-2
CATGQGENYGYTF
TGTGCCACCGGACAGGGGGAAAACTATGGCTACACCTTC
>TRBV10-2|.|TRBD1|13|TRBJ1-1
CASSVGQGGEAFF
TGCGCCAGCAGTGTTGGACAGGGTGGCGAAGCTTTCTTT
>TRBV20-1|many|.|13|TRBJ1-1
CSATGHRNTEAFF
TGCAGTGCTACGGGACACCGGAACACTGAAGCTTTCTTT
>TRBV6-1|many|.|16|TRBJ2-7
CASTSAGAGRPHEQYF
TGTGCCAGCACCTCCGCCGGGGCAGGCAGGCCCCACGAGCAGTACTTC
>TRBV6-1|few|TRBD1|15|TRBJ1-1
CASSPTGVMNTEAFF
TGTGCCAGCAGTCCCACAGGGGTAATGAACACTGAAGCTTTCTTT
>TRBV20-1|.|.|11|TRBJ1-3
CSATVGNTIYF
TGCAGTGCTACAGTTGGAAACACCATATATTTT
>TRBV2|many|.|18|TRBJ1-6
CASSHSGTGSSYNSPLHF
TGTGCCAGCAGTCACAGCGGGACGGGGAGCTCCTATAATTCACCCCTCCACTTT
>TRBV7-9|.|.|18|TRBJ1-2
CASSIGTAMGANLYGYTF
TGTGCCAGCAGCATCGGTACAGCAATGGGGGCAAACCTCTATGGCTACACCTTC
>TRBV28|many|.|17|TRBJ1-1
CASRAWVGGEYDTEAFF
TGTGCCAGCAGAGCCTGGGTCGGCGGAGAATACGACACTGAAGCTTTCTTT
>TRBV27|few|.|13|TRBJ1-1
CASSLARGQEAFF
TGTGCCAGCAGTTTGGCCAGGGGCCAGGAAGCTTTCTTT
>TRBV10-3|few|TRBD2|13|TRBJ2-7
CAISPGTSYEQYF
TGTGCCATCAGTCCTGGGACTAGCTACGAGCAGTACTTC
>TRBV27|many|.|13|TRBJ2-5
CASSLRRKETQYF
TGTGCCAGCAGTTTAAGAAGGAAAGAGACCCAGTACTTC
>TRBV24-1|many|.|13|TRBJ1-1
CATSDPGRLEAFF
TGTGCCACCAGTGATCCGGGACGCCTTGAAGCTTTCTTT
>TRBV2|many|.|12|TRBJ1-2
CASITEPYGYTF
TGTGCCAGCATTACAGAACCCTATGGCTACACCTTC
>TRBV20-1|few|.|15|TRBJ1-5
CSASAHRRNNQPQHF
TGCAGTGCTAGCGCACACAGACGGAATAATCAGCCCCAGCATTTT
>TRBV24-1|few|.|14|TRBJ2-1
CATSDSASTHEQFF
TGTGCCACCAGTGACTCGGCCTCTACGCATGAGCAGTTCTTC
>TRBV12-3/TRBV12-4|.|TRBD1|14|TRBJ2-7
CASRTGTGGYEQYF
TGTGCCAGCAGAACCGGGACAGGGGGCTACGAGCAGTACTTC
>TRBV19|few|.|15|TRBJ2-2
CASSIDRLVPGELFF
TGTGCCAGTAGTATAGATCGACTAGTGCCCGGGGAGCTGTTTTTT
>TRBV11-3|many|.|15|TRBJ2-5
CASSIGAVAQETQYF
TGTGCCAGCAGTATAGGGGCGGTAGCCCAAGAGACCCAGTACTTC
>TRBV28|many|.|15|TRBJ2-5
CASIRNPVSQETQYF
TGTGCCAGCATCCGAAACCCGGTGTCCCAAGAGACCCAGTACTTC
>TRBV12-3/TRBV12-4|many|TRBD1|15|TRBJ1-2
CASSPQGRLSNGYTF
TGTGCCAGCAGTCCACAGGGGCGTCTTTCCAATGGCTACACCTTC
>TRBV20-1|few|.|14|TRBJ2-2
CSARDIRGAGELFF
TGCAGTGCTAGAGATATCAGGGGGGCCGGGGAGCTGTTTTTT
>TRBV5-5|once|.|16|TRBJ2-5
CASSLRVPGSLETQYF
TGTGCCAGCAGCTTGCGGGTCCCGGGTAGTCTAGAGACCCAGTACTTC
>TRBV11-3|many|TRBD1|15|TRBJ2-7
CASSAGTGGLDEQYF
TGTGCCAGCAGCGCCGGGACAGGGGGTCTCGACGAGCAGTACTTC
>TRBV28|many|.|14|TRBJ2-5
CASSFGGAKETQYF
TGTGCCAGCAGTTTCGGGGGCGCGAAGGAGACCCAGTACTTC
>TRBV12-3/TRBV12-4|many|.|16|TRBJ2-7
CASTPRARGGWYEQYF
TGTGCCAGCACCCCGCGTGCTCGAGGCGGGTGGTACGAGCAGTACTTC
>TRBV6-2/TRBV6-3|few|.|15|TRBJ2-6
CASSYRVSGANVLTF
TGTGCCAGCAGTTACAGGGTCTCTGGGGCCAACGTCCTGACTTTC
>TRBV6-2/TRBV6-3|.|TRBD1|15|TRBJ1-5
CASLPRGQSNQPQHF
TGTGCCAGCCTTCCCAGGGGGCAAAGCAATCAGCCCCAGCATTTT
>TRBV7-8|many|.|13|TRBJ1-5
CASSLVGHQPQHF
TGTGCCAGCAGCTTAGTCGGGCACCAGCCCCAGCATTTT
>TRBV18|many|.|15|TRBJ2-5
CASSPPTRSQETQYF
TGTGCCAGCTCACCACCGACACGGTCCCAAGAGACCCAGTACTTC
>TRBV3-1|many|.|14|TRBJ2-7
CASSQDDRSYEQYF
TGTGCCAGCAGCCAAGATGACAGATCCTACGAGCAGTACTTC